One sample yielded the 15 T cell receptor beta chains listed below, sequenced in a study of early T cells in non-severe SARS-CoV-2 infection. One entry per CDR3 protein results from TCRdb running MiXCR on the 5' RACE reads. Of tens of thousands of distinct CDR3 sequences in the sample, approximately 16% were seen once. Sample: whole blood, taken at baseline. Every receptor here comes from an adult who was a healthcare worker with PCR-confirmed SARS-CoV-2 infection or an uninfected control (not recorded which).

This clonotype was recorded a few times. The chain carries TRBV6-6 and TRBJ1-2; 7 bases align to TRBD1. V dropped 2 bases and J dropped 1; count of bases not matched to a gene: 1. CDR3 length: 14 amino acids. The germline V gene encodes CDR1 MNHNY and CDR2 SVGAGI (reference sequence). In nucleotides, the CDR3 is TGTGCCAGCAGTTACGGGACAGTTAACTATGGCTACACCTTC. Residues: CASSYGTVNYGYTF.

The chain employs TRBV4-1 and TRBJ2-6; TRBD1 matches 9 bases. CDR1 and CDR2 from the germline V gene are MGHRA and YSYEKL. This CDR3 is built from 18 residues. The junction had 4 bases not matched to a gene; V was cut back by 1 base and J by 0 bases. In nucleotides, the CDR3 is TGCGCCAGCAGCCAAGGGGGACAGGGCACCTCTGGGGCCAACGTCCTGACTTTC. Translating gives CASSQGGQGTSGANVLTF.

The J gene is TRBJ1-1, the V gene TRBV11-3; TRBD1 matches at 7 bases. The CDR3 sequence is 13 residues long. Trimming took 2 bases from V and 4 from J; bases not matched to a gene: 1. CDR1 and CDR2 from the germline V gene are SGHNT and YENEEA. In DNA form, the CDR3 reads TGTGCCAGCAGCTTACAGGGGGGCACTGAAGCTTTCTTT. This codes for CASSLQGGTEAFF.

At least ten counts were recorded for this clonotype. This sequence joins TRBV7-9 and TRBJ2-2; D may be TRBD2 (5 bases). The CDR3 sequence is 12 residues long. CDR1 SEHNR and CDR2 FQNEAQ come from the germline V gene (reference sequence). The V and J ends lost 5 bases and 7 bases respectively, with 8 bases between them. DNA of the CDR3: TGTGCCAGCAGCCCCCGGGGCGGGGAGCTGTTTTTT. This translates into CASSPRGGELFF.

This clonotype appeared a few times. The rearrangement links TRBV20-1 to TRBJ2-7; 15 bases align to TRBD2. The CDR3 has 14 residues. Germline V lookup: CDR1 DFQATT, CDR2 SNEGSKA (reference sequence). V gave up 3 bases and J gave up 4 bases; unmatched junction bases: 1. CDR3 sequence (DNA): TGCAGTGCTAGGGGACTAGCGGGAGGTTACGAGCAGTACTTC. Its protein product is CSARGLAGGYEQYF.

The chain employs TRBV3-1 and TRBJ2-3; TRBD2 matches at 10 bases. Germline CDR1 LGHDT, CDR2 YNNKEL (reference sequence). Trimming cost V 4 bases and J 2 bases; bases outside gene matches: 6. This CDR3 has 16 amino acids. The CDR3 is CASSRTSGAHTDTQYF. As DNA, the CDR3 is TGTGCCAGCAGCCGAACTAGCGGGGCCCACACAGATACGCAGTATTTT.

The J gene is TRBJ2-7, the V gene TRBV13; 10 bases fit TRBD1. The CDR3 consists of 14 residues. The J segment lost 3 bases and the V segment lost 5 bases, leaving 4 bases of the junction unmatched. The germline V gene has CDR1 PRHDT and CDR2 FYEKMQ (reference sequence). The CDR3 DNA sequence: TGTGCCAGCAGCCGGGGGGACAGGGGCTACGAGCAGTACTTC. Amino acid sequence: CASSRGDRGYEQYF.

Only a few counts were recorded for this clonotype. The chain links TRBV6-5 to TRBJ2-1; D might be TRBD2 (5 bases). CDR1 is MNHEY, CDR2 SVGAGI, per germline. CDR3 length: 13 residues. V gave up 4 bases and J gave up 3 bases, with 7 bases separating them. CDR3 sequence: CASSSGIYNEQFF. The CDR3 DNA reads TGTGCCAGCAGTTCGGGGATCTACAATGAGCAGTTCTTC.

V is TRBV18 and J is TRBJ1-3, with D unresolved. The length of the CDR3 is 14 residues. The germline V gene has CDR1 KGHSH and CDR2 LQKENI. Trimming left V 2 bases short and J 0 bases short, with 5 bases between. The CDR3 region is CASSPASSGNTIYF. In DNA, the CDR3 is TGTGCCAGCTCACCAGCCTCCTCTGGAAACACCATATATTTT.

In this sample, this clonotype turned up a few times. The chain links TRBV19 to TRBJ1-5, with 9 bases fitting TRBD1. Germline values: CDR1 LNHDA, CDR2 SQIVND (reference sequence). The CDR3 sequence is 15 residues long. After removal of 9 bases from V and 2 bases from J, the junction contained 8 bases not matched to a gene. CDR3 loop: CASTTGGIGNQPQHF. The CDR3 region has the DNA TGTGCCAGCACGACAGGGGGAATCGGCAATCAGCCCCAGCATTTT.

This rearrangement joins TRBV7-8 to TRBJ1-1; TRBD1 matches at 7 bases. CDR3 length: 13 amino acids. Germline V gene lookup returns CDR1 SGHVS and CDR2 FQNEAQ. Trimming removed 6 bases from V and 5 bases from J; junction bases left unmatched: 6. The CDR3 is CASRQGTGTEAFF. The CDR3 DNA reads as TGTGCCAGCAGACAGGGGACTGGGACTGAAGCTTTCTTT.

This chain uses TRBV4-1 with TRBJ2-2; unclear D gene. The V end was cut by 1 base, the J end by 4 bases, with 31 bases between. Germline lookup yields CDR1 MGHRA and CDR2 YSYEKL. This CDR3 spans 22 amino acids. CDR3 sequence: CASSQGVGATRGPGVGTGELFF. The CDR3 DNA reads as TGCGCCAGCAGCCAAGGGGTCGGCGCGACACGCGGACCCGGCGTCGGCACCGGGGAGCTGTTTTTT.

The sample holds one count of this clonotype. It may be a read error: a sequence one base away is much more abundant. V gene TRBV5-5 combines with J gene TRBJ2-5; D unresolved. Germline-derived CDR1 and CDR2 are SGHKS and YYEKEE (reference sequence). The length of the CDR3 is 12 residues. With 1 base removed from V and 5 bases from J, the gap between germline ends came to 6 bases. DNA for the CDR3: TGTGCCAGCAGCTTGCCGAGTGAGACCCAGTACTTC. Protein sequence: CASSLPSETQYF.

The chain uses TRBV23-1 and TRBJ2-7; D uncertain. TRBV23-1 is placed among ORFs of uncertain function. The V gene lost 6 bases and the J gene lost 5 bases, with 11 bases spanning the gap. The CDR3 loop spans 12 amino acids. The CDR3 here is CASRQIRDEQYF. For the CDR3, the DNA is TGCGCCAGCAGACAGATTCGAGACGAGCAGTACTTC.

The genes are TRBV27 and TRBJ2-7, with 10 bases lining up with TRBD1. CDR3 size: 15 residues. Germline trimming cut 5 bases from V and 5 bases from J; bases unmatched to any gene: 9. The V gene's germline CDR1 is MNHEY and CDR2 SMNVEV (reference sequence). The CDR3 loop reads CASSPWDRGLDEQYF. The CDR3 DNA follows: TGTGCCAGCAGTCCCTGGGACAGGGGACTCGACGAGCAGTACTTC.